The TCR beta chain under discussion was sequenced for a study of cytomegalovirus exposure and HLA in healthy donors. The PCR contained 60 Vbeta and 13 Jbeta primers. The repertoire was sequenced with immunoSEQ multiplex PCR; TCRdb's copy has only in-frame clones and lacks some. The sample lists about 140,000 clones, about three quarters occurring once. The CDR3 is 20 amino acids. Germline CDR1 reads MDHEN; CDR2 reads SYDVKM. V lost 3 bases to trimming and J lost 0 bases; unmatched junction nucleotides: 16. Those who donated were healthy bone marrow donors. The sample taken for sequencing was PBMCs. V and J are TRBV28 and TRBJ2-3; TRBD1 agrees at 9 bases. This sequence was found in a man aged 25 to 40 in good health and CMV-seropositive. Here the CDR3 DNA reads TGTGCCAGCAGTTTCCCAGGACAGGGGTTCGTTGCAACAAGCACAGATACGCAGTATTTT. Translated: CASSFPGQGFVATSTDTQYF. Full variable domain (outside the CDR3, taken from reference TRBV28 and TRBJ2-3): DVKVTQSSRYLVKRTGEKVFLECVQDMDHENMFWYRQDPGLGLRLIYFSYDVKMKEKGDIPEGYSVSREKKERFSLILESASTNQTSMYLCASSFPGQGFVATSTDTQYFGPGTRLTVL.